This TCR beta chain was found in a study of a mutant IDH1 vaccine in newly diagnosed glioma. Overall study context: In weeks 1, 3, 5, 7, 11, 15, 19 and 23, patients were immunized, eight times in all. It was radiotherapy, temozolomide, or both that patients received previously, with most receiving both.

CDR3 length: 13 residues. Germline V gene data show CDR1 as SGHRS and CDR2 as YFSETQ. V lost 7 bases and J 0 bases, leaving 10 bases between the germline ends. Notes on this clone: Its antigen is unidentified.

Profiling relied on immunoSEQ multiplex PCR, and the TCRdb table lists in-frame clones only, not all of them. The sample records roughly 70,000 clones, 65% to 85% being singletons. Described time point: week 11, during vaccination. What each vaccine dose contained was 300 ug of mutant IDH1 20-mer peptide, accompanied by topical imiquimod. Donor diagnoses consisted of new WHO grade 3 or 4 IDH1-mutant, ATRX-lost astrocytomas. This receptor was obtained from a woman in her fifties or sixties with glioma. The sequenced sample was PBMCs, obtained from a glioma patient whose treatment included an IDH1 peptide vaccine. The chain combines TRBV5-1 with TRBJ1-1; D is unclear. The CDR3 spells CASREVMNTEAFF. The CDR3 DNA reads TGCGCCAGCCGGGAGGTCATGAACACTGAAGCTTTCTTT.